The rows below give T cell receptor beta chains drawn from one sample of a study of T cells in Graves' hyperthyroidism and ophthalmopathy. Via MiXCR, TCRdb re-called the multiplex PCR reads, giving one row per CDR3 protein. The sample lists about 400,000 distinct CDR3 sequences; around 16% were seen once. The sequenced material came from blood. Receptors were obtained from a woman aged 18-35 years with Graves' hyperthyroidism that later progressed to Graves' ophthalmopathy. CDR3s include the opening cysteine and the closing phenylalanine or tryptophan. A D gene is named only where the DNA matches it firmly. Part of the rows lack a size; the others show once, few, many or a class for expanded clones.

abundance: few; d_gene: .; j_gene: TRBJ2-2; v_gene: TRBV5-4; len: 17; CDR3nt: TGTGCCAGCAGCTCAGGATACCCAGGGACGAACACCGGGGAGCTGTTTTTT; CDR3aa: CASSSGYPGTNTGELFF
abundance: many; d_gene: TRBD2; j_gene: TRBJ2-3; v_gene: TRBV7-9; len: 16; CDR3nt: TGTGCCAGCAGCTCGGGACTAGCGGGAATTACAGATACGCAGTATTTT; CDR3aa: CASSSGLAGITDTQYF
abundance: .; d_gene: .; j_gene: TRBJ2-3; v_gene: TRBV5-1; len: 15; CDR3nt: TGCGCCAGCAGCGGTACGTTCGGAGGCACAGATACGCAGTATTTT; CDR3aa: CASSGTFGGTDTQYF
abundance: many; d_gene: .; j_gene: TRBJ2-3; v_gene: TRBV5-1; len: 16; CDR3nt: TGCGCCAGCAGCCGGAACGCGGGCGGTGGCACAGATACGCAGTATTTT; CDR3aa: CASSRNAGGGTDTQYF
abundance: many; d_gene: .; j_gene: TRBJ1-2; v_gene: TRBV6-2/TRBV6-3; len: 13; CDR3nt: TGTGCCAGCAGTTACATGGGAAGTCTGAGCTACACCTTC; CDR3aa: CASSYMGSLSYTF
abundance: many; d_gene: TRBD2; j_gene: TRBJ2-3; v_gene: TRBV20-1; len: 14; CDR3nt: TGCAGGGCCGCAAGGACTAGCGGGGTCGAGGGGCAGTATTTT; CDR3aa: CRAARTSGVEGQYF
abundance: .; d_gene: TRBD1; j_gene: TRBJ2-5; v_gene: TRBV28; len: 14; CDR3nt: TGTGCCAGCAGTTTAGACAGGGACCAGGAGACCCAGTACTTC; CDR3aa: CASSLDRDQETQYF
abundance: many; d_gene: .; j_gene: TRBJ2-1; v_gene: TRBV5-1; len: 15; CDR3nt: TGCGCCAGCAGCTTGCGGTGGGAGCCCTACAATGAGCAGTTCTTC; CDR3aa: CASSLRWEPYNEQFF
abundance: many; d_gene: TRBD1; j_gene: TRBJ2-3; v_gene: TRBV28; len: 15; CDR3nt: TGTGCCAGCAGTTTACCCGGGACAGGTTGGGATACGCAGTATTTT; CDR3aa: CASSLPGTGWDTQYF
abundance: .; d_gene: .; j_gene: TRBJ2-7; v_gene: TRBV18; len: 15; CDR3nt: TGTGCCAGCTCACCACCGTCTAGTCCCACGGGTGAGCAGTACTTC; CDR3aa: CASSPPSSPTGEQYF
abundance: .; d_gene: TRBD1; j_gene: TRBJ2-7; v_gene: TRBV14; len: 16; CDR3nt: TGTGCCAGCAGCCAAGCGTTAGGGGACAGGGAGTACGAGCAGTACTTC; CDR3aa: CASSQALGDREYEQYF
abundance: .; d_gene: .; j_gene: TRBJ1-1; v_gene: TRBV9; len: 15; CDR3nt: TGTGCCAGCAGCGTAGCTACGGGCACGGACACTGAAGCTTTCTTT; CDR3aa: CASSVATGTDTEAFF
abundance: many; d_gene: TRBD1; j_gene: TRBJ2-1; v_gene: TRBV30; len: 14; CDR3nt: TGTGCCTGGGGGACGGGACAGGGAAAGGATGAGCAGTTCTTC; CDR3aa: CAWGTGQGKDEQFF
abundance: many; d_gene: TRBD2; j_gene: TRBJ2-1; v_gene: TRBV3-1; len: 15; CDR3nt: TGTGCCAGCAGCCAAGGTGCTAGCGGAATCAATGAGCAGTTCTTC; CDR3aa: CASSQGASGINEQFF
abundance: many; d_gene: TRBD2; j_gene: TRBJ2-7; v_gene: TRBV2; len: 15; CDR3nt: TGTGCCAGCAGTGATGGGACTAGCGGGAGGGACGAGCAGTACTTC; CDR3aa: CASSDGTSGRDEQYF
abundance: .; d_gene: .; j_gene: TRBJ2-7; v_gene: TRBV30; len: 11; CDR3nt: TGTGCCTGGAGTGTACGGCACGAGCAGTACTTC; CDR3aa: CAWSVRHEQYF
abundance: few; d_gene: TRBD1; j_gene: TRBJ1-1; v_gene: TRBV24-1; len: 14; CDR3nt: TGTGCCACCAGTGACTCGTACCGGGACAGTGAGATTCTCTTT; CDR3aa: CATSDSYRDSEILF
abundance: many; d_gene: .; j_gene: TRBJ1-6; v_gene: TRBV18; len: 16; CDR3nt: TGTGCCAGCTCACCACCGCCCGGGGGCCGTAATTCACCCCTCCACTTT; CDR3aa: CASSPPPGGRNSPLHF
abundance: few; d_gene: .; j_gene: TRBJ2-3; v_gene: TRBV20-1; len: 13; CDR3nt: TGCAGTGCTAGGTCGACTAGCACAGATACGCAGTATTTT; CDR3aa: CSARSTSTDTQYF
abundance: many; d_gene: TRBD1; j_gene: TRBJ2-1; v_gene: TRBV7-9; len: 16; CDR3nt: TGTGCCAGCAGCCAGTGGTGGGACAGGGACGTCGGTGAGCAGTTCTTC; CDR3aa: CASSQWWDRDVGEQFF
abundance: .; d_gene: TRBD2; j_gene: TRBJ2-1; v_gene: TRBV7-3; len: 18; CDR3nt: TGTGCCAGCAGCTTAGAGCCTAGCGGGAGGGCCACCGACAATGAGCAGTTCTTC; CDR3aa: CASSLEPSGRATDNEQFF
abundance: .; d_gene: .; j_gene: TRBJ2-7; v_gene: TRBV28; len: 15; CDR3nt: TGTGCCAGCAGTTTGCAGGGCAAATCCTCCTACGAGCAGTACTTC; CDR3aa: CASSLQGKSSYEQYF
abundance: .; d_gene: TRBD2; j_gene: TRBJ2-3; v_gene: TRBV5-1; len: 13; CDR3nt: TGCGCCAGCAGCAGCGGGGGTCCAGATACGCAGTATTTT; CDR3aa: CASSSGGPDTQYF
abundance: few; d_gene: .; j_gene: TRBJ2-5; v_gene: TRBV4-1; len: 15; CDR3nt: TGCGCCAGCAGCCCCCCCGGTCAGCAGCAAGAGACCCAGTACTTC; CDR3aa: CASSPPGQQQETQYF
abundance: many; d_gene: .; j_gene: TRBJ2-5; v_gene: TRBV3-1; len: 13; CDR3nt: TGTGCCAGCAGCCGGGACCGTGGGGAGACCCAGTACTTC; CDR3aa: CASSRDRGETQYF
abundance: many; d_gene: .; j_gene: TRBJ2-1; v_gene: TRBV12-3/TRBV12-4; len: 14; CDR3nt: TGTGCCAGCAGTTTGCGAGACAAGGACAATGAGCAGTTCTTC; CDR3aa: CASSLRDKDNEQFF
abundance: few; d_gene: .; j_gene: TRBJ1-2; v_gene: TRBV27; len: 12; CDR3nt: TGTGCCAGCAGTTTATCAGGAATCCGCTACACCTTC; CDR3aa: CASSLSGIRYTF
abundance: .; d_gene: TRBD2; j_gene: TRBJ2-7; v_gene: TRBV5-4; len: 14; CDR3nt: TGTGCCAGCAGCTTGGATCGGACTAGCTACGAGCAGTACTTC; CDR3aa: CASSLDRTSYEQYF
abundance: .; d_gene: .; j_gene: TRBJ2-3; v_gene: TRBV3-1; len: 19; CDR3nt: TGTGCCAGCAGCCAATTTACGGGAGCTGGTATGTACGGCACAGATACGCAGTATTTT; CDR3aa: CASSQFTGAGMYGTDTQYF
abundance: .; d_gene: .; j_gene: TRBJ2-1; v_gene: TRBV5-8; len: 13; CDR3nt: TGTGCCAGCAGCTCAGGCCCAGGGGGGCAGCAGTTCTTC; CDR3aa: CASSSGPGGQQFF
abundance: once; d_gene: .; j_gene: TRBJ2-7; v_gene: TRBV13; len: 13; CDR3nt: TGTGCCAGCAGCTTAGGGCCGATCTACGAGCAGTACTTC; CDR3aa: CASSLGPIYEQYF
abundance: many; d_gene: .; j_gene: TRBJ2-1; v_gene: TRBV19; len: 11; CDR3nt: TGTGCCAGTAGTATCTACAATGAGCAGTTCTTC; CDR3aa: CASSIYNEQFF
abundance: few; d_gene: .; j_gene: TRBJ2-3; v_gene: TRBV6-1; len: 14; CDR3nt: TGTGCCAGCAGTGACGGGTCGAGCACAGATACGCAGTATTTT; CDR3aa: CASSDGSSTDTQYF
abundance: .; d_gene: .; j_gene: TRBJ2-5; v_gene: TRBV29-1; len: 13; CDR3nt: TGCAGCGTTGGGCGGGATGGGAAAGAGACCCAGTACTTC; CDR3aa: CSVGRDGKETQYF
abundance: many; d_gene: .; j_gene: TRBJ1-1; v_gene: TRBV6-5; len: 16; CDR3nt: TGTGCCAGCAGTTACTCCAGGGCAATCAGGAACTCTGAAGCTTTCTTT; CDR3aa: CASSYSRAIRNSEAFF
abundance: few; d_gene: TRBD1; j_gene: TRBJ2-7; v_gene: TRBV6-1; len: 11; CDR3nt: TGTGCCAGCTGGACAGGCGGGGAGCAGTACTTC; CDR3aa: CASWTGGEQYF
abundance: few; d_gene: .; j_gene: TRBJ2-7; v_gene: TRBV5-1; len: 15; CDR3nt: TGCGCCAGCTGCCAGGGATCGCCTTTCTTGAACGAGCAGTACTTC; CDR3aa: CASCQGSPFLNEQYF
abundance: .; d_gene: .; j_gene: TRBJ1-5; v_gene: TRBV6-2/TRBV6-3; len: 14; CDR3nt: TGTGCCAGCAGTTACCTAAAGCGCAATCAGCCCCAGCATTTT; CDR3aa: CASSYLKRNQPQHF
abundance: many; d_gene: .; j_gene: TRBJ1-1; v_gene: TRBV5-1; len: 13; CDR3nt: TGCGCCAGCAGCTTGGTCCCGGACACTGAAGCTTTCTTT; CDR3aa: CASSLVPDTEAFF
abundance: many; d_gene: .; j_gene: TRBJ2-7; v_gene: TRBV27; len: 10; CDR3nt: TGTGCCAGCAGTGGGGACGAGCAGTACTTC; CDR3aa: CASSGDEQYF
abundance: many; d_gene: .; j_gene: TRBJ1-6; v_gene: TRBV28; len: 18; CDR3nt: TGTGCCAGCAGTGCCCCCGGACAGTTGGGCTCCTATAATTCACCCCTCCACTTT; CDR3aa: CASSAPGQLGSYNSPLHF
abundance: many; d_gene: .; j_gene: TRBJ2-3; v_gene: TRBV5-1; len: 18; CDR3nt: TGCGCCAGCAGCTCCCCAAAGCCCGCAGGCCTTAGCACAGATACGCAGTATTTT; CDR3aa: CASSSPKPAGLSTDTQYF
abundance: few; d_gene: .; j_gene: TRBJ1-1; v_gene: TRBV29-1; len: 12; CDR3nt: TGCAGCGCTGAGGGGGAGAACACTGAAGCTTTCTTT; CDR3aa: CSAEGENTEAFF